The 17 T cell receptor beta chains reported below all come from one sample, sequenced in a study of cytomegalovirus exposure and HLA in healthy donors. Primers for the PCR totalled 60 Vbeta and 13 Jbeta. Clones were sequenced by immunoSEQ multiplex PCR, and TCRdb holds only the in-frame ones, with some missing. This sample has some 200,000 clones; about 9% occur once, and the top ten carry over 1%. Sequenced input: PBMCs. The receptor set was obtained from a woman in her twenties or thirties in good health and CMV-seropositive.

This clone has a handful of counts. V gene TRBV27 combines with J gene TRBJ1-1, with D perhaps matching TRBD1 (6 bases). The germline V gene encodes CDR1 MNHEY and CDR2 SMNVEV (reference sequence). CDR3 size: 16 residues. Trimming removed 2 bases from V and 5 bases from J, with 18 bases in between. In DNA form, the CDR3 reads TGTGCCAGCAGTTTAGGGGGGGGCCTGAGTGGGACTGAAGCTTTCTTT. Protein sequence: CASSLGGGLSGTEAFF.

The chain is built from TRBV10-1 and TRBJ2-7; D unresolved. This CDR3 is 13 amino acids long. Germline V lookup: CDR1 WNHNN, CDR2 SYGVQD (reference sequence). Trimming pared 3 bases from V and 5 bases from J, leaving 11 bases between. The CDR3: CASSETSGHEQYF. DNA for the CDR3: TGCGCCAGCAGTGAAACGTCCGGTCACGAGCAGTACTTC.

This clone has a handful of counts. The chain couples TRBV5-4 to TRBJ2-2, with TRBD1 identical over 9 bases. CDR1 is SGHNT and CDR2 is YYREEE in the germline V gene (reference sequence). J was trimmed by 7 bases and V by 1 base; bases with no gene match: 5. The CDR3 is 15 residues long. CDR3: CASSLNRGQGGELFF. In DNA, the CDR3 is TGTGCCAGCAGCTTGAACAGGGGGCAAGGCGGGGAGCTGTTTTTT.

This clone was observed a few times. The chain uses TRBV27 and TRBJ2-7, with TRBD2 as a possible D gene (5 bases). The CDR3 is 14 residues long. The germline V gene encodes CDR1 MNHEY and CDR2 SMNVEV (reference sequence). The V gene lost 5 bases and the J gene lost 6 bases, with 17 bases spanning the gap. The CDR3 coding sequence is TGTGCCAGCAGTCCGGGTCAGGCTGGGAGCGAGCAGTACTTC. Translating gives CASSPGQAGSEQYF.

This chain uses TRBV5-8 with TRBJ2-3, with TRBD2 as a possible D gene (6 bases). CDR1 and CDR2 from the germline V gene are SGHTS and YDEGEE. CDR3 length: 16 residues. V was trimmed by 3 bases and J by 1 base, leaving 15 bases between them. CDR3 sequence reads: CASSSHGRGRTDTQYF. Here the CDR3 DNA reads TGTGCCAGCAGCTCACACGGGCGGGGTCGCACAGATACGCAGTATTTT. Based on the CDR3 plus reference TRBV5-8 and TRBJ2-3, the full variable domain is EAGVTQSPTHLIKTRGQQATLRCSPISGHTSVYWYQQALGLGLQFLLWYDEGEERNRGNFPPRFSGRQFPNYSSELNVNALELEDSALYLCASSSHGRGRTDTQYFGPGTRLTVL.

This clone has at least ten counts. The rearrangement uses TRBV7-9 and TRBJ1-4; 8 bases map to TRBD1. CDR3 length equals 15 residues. V gave up 5 bases and J gave up 5 bases; unmatched junction bases: 7. Germline V lookup: CDR1 SEHNR, CDR2 FQNEAQ (reference sequence). CDR3 DNA: TGTGCCAGCAGCCCCCCAGGGGGCCCGAATGAAAAACTGTTTTTT. Protein sequence: CASSPPGGPNEKLFF.

This clone was detected only a few times. This sequence joins TRBV5-1 and TRBJ2-7, with 8 bases that match TRBD2. Unmatched junction bases numbered 10, after V lost 4 bases and J lost 4 bases. The CDR3 has 15 amino acids. Germline CDR1 reads SGHRS; CDR2 reads YFSETQ. The CDR3 DNA sequence: TGCGCCAGCAGCCGTTTTAGCGGGGCGAATTACGAGCAGTACTTC. This translates into CASSRFSGANYEQYF.

This clone was observed a handful of times. The chain carries TRBV25-1 and TRBJ2-3, with D perhaps matching TRBD2 (6 bases). This CDR3 comprises 16 residues. V gave up 1 base and J gave up 4 bases, with 15 bases separating them. Germline V gene data show CDR1 as MGHDK and CDR2 as SYGVNS. CDR3 nucleotide sequence: TGTGCCAGCAGTGAATCAAGGGGAGGTTTCTCAGATACGCAGTATTTT. It is translated as CASSESRGGFSDTQYF. Supplemented by reference TRBV25-1 and TRBJ2-3, the full variable domain reads EADIYQTPRYLVIGTGKKITLECSQTMGHDKMYWYQQDPGMELHLIHYSYGVNSTEKGDLSSESTVSRIRTEHFPLTLESARPSHTSQYLCASSESRGGFSDTQYFGPGTRLTVL.

This chain uses TRBV7-8 with TRBJ2-1; TRBD2 might be the D (5 bases). The CDR3 extends over 13 amino acids. From germline, CDR1 is SGHVS and CDR2 FQNEAQ. Between the trimmed V and J ends, which lost 5 bases and 3 bases, there was a span of 8 bases. The CDR3 sequence is CASSRTSYNEQFF. The CDR3 DNA reads TGTGCCAGCAGCCGAACTAGCTACAATGAGCAGTTCTTC.

Only a few counts were recorded for this clone. The chain is built from TRBV30 and TRBJ1-5, with 7 nucleotides matching TRBD1. With 6 bases clipped from V and 1 base from J, the junction kept 6 bases outside the gene matches. The germline V gene encodes CDR1 GTSNPN and CDR2 SVGIG (reference sequence). The CDR3 spans 14 residues. CDR3 sequence: CACSTGASNQPQHF. Here the CDR3 DNA reads TGTGCCTGTAGTACAGGGGCGAGCAATCAGCCCCAGCATTTT.

This clone came up a few times. The chain is built from TRBV6-1 and TRBJ1-2, with 8 bases matching TRBD1. The germline CDR1 and CDR2 sequences are MNHNS and SASEGT. The ends lost 5 bases at V and 4 bases at J; junction bases unmatched: 9. CDR3 length equals 15 residues. The CDR3 DNA sequence: TGTGCCAGCAGTCCCGCAGGGGGCGCATCCTATGGCTACACCTTC. Translated: CASSPAGGASYGYTF.

This chain connects TRBV11-2 to TRBJ1-1, with 8 positions matching TRBD1. The junction had 5 bases not matched to a gene; V was cut back by 5 bases and J by 3 bases. Germline-derived CDR1 and CDR2 are SGHAT and FQNNGV. CDR3 length equals 14 residues. This CDR3 is CASSLYRGDTEAFF. DNA of the CDR3: TGTGCCAGCAGCCTTTACAGGGGGGACACTGAAGCTTTCTTT.

The gene calls are TRBV15 and TRBJ2-7; D is undetermined. Germline assignment: CDR1 LNHNV and CDR2 YYDKDF (reference sequence). The CDR3 totals 14 residues. The germline V and J ends were trimmed by 5 bases and 2 bases, with 13 bases remaining between them. The DNA of the CDR3 is TGTGCCACCAGCCAAAGACGGAGTCCCTACGAGCAGTACTTC. This translates into CATSQRRSPYEQYF.

This clone was counted a few times. V and J are TRBV4-1 and TRBJ2-3, with D unresolved. CDR1 MGHRA and CDR2 YSYEKL come from the germline V gene. The CDR3 contains 15 residues. V shed 0 bases and J shed 1 base, with 8 bases lying between them. CDR3 nucleotide sequence: TGCGCCAGCAGCCAAGAAATGACACGCACAGATACGCAGTATTTT. This codes for CASSQEMTRTDTQYF.

Details on this clone: The likely explanation is a read error, given a far larger clone one base away. The same CDR3 can be traced to other DNA sequences in this sample. This chain connects TRBV12-5 to TRBJ1-1, with D unclear. There are 14 residues in the CDR3. The V end lost 6 bases, the J end lost 5 bases, and 16 bases lay between the germline ends. Germline CDR1 and CDR2: LGHNT and FRNRAP. The CDR3 nucleotides read TGTGCTAGTGGATTTGAGGGAGGGAGAACTGAAGCTTTCTTT. It codes for CASGFEGGRTEAFF.

Worth noting for this clone: This CDR3 is also generated by other DNA sequences in the sample. J is TRBJ2-7 and V is TRBV6-6; D remains unclear. This CDR3 is 11 amino acids long. Trimming removed 5 bases from V and 3 bases from J, with 5 bases in between. Germline V CDR1 and CDR2: MNHNY, SVGAGI (reference sequence). DNA for the CDR3: TGTGCCAGCAGTCGGAGCTACGAGCAGTACTTC. Residues: CASSRSYEQYF.

This sequence joins TRBV11-2 and TRBJ2-7; a possible D gene is TRBD1 (5 bases). V lost 0 bases and J 3 bases, leaving 9 bases between the germline ends. The CDR3 sequence is 14 residues long. Looked up from germline, CDR1 is SGHAT and CDR2 is FQNNGV. CDR3 DNA sequence: TGTGCCAGCAGCTTAGAGCGGACACGCTACGAGCAGTACTTC. This codes for CASSLERTRYEQYF.